The next 23 T cell receptor beta chains were all read from a single sample in a study of blood T cell repertoires in COVID-19. The repertoire was sequenced with immunoSEQ multiplex PCR; TCRdb's copy has only in-frame clones and lacks some. This sample has about 260,000 clones, with 82% found just once. What was sequenced was peripheral blood. The source of these receptors is a woman of 80 years or more with acute or convalescent COVID-19.

The chain employs TRBV6-5 and TRBJ1-2; 7 bases align to TRBD1. In germline, CDR1 is MNHEY, CDR2 SVGAGI. The CDR3 contains 14 residues. The CDR3 reads CAVITGDVAYGYTF. CDR3 coding DNA: TGTGCGGTAATCACAGGGGACGTTGCGTATGGCTACACCTTC.

The chain is built from TRBV6-6 and TRBJ2-3; 9 nucleotides line up with TRBD2. CDR1 is MNHNY, CDR2 SVGAGI, per germline (reference sequence). V dropped 5 bases and J dropped 3; count of bases not matched to a gene: 9. CDR3 size: 16 residues. CDR3: CASSQGRGGRTDTQYF. CDR3 bases: TGTGCCAGCAGTCAAGGGCGGGGGGGGCGGACAGATACGCAGTATTTT.

This clone was detected a few times. The chain joins TRBV3-1 (or the pseudogene TRBV3-2) to TRBJ1-2; D perhaps matches TRBD1 (6 bases). Trimming pared 4 bases from V and 9 bases from J, leaving 18 bases between. Germline V lookup: CDR1 LGHDT, CDR2 YNNKEL (reference sequence). The CDR3 consists of 14 residues. In DNA, the CDR3 is TGTGCCAGCAGCCGAACAGACAGCAGGGGCCGCTACACCTTC. This codes for CASSRTDSRGRYTF.

The chain combines TRBV28 with TRBJ1-1, with D uncertain. The CDR3 extends over 12 amino acids. Trimming pared 8 bases from V and 0 bases from J, leaving 7 bases between. Germline assignment: CDR1 MDHEN and CDR2 SYDVKM. DNA for the CDR3: TGTGCCAGCTACTCCCTGAACACTGAAGCTTTCTTT. Translated: CASYSLNTEAFF. The variable domain in full, with the rest retrieved from reference TRBV28 and TRBJ1-1, is DVKVTQSSRYLVKRTGEKVFLECVQDMDHENMFWYRQDPGLGLRLIYFSYDVKMKEKGDIPEGYSVSREKKERFSLILESASTNQTSMYLCASYSLNTEAFFGQGTRLTVV.

This clone was observed a few times. The chain has TRBV28 and TRBJ2-3, with D possibly matching TRBD2 (5 bases). Germline V gene lookup returns CDR1 MDHEN and CDR2 SYDVKM. V gave up 7 bases and J gave up 1 base, with 9 bases separating them. The CDR3 is 13 amino acids. CDR3 residues: CASKRAGTDTQYF. DNA of the CDR3: TGTGCCAGCAAGAGGGCGGGCACAGATACGCAGTATTTT.

The CDR3 reads CASSPTLDRGYGYTF. CDR3 bases: TGTGCCAGCTCACCTACACTGGACAGGGGGTATGGCTACACCTTC. The chain has TRBV18 and TRBJ1-2; TRBD1 agrees at 10 bases. Germline loops: CDR1 KGHSH, CDR2 LQKENI. With V trimmed by 3 bases and J by 5 bases, 6 bases remained unmatched. This CDR3 is built from 15 residues.

The J gene is TRBJ2-3, the V gene TRBV19; 8 nucleotides match TRBD2. Unmatched junction bases numbered 5, after V lost 6 bases and J lost 6 bases. This CDR3 has 13 residues. Germline CDR1 and CDR2: LNHDA and SQIVND (reference sequence). The CDR3 reads CASSPGGRDTQYF. DNA for the CDR3: TGTGCCAGTAGCCCGGGAGGGCGGGATACGCAGTATTTT.

The rearrangement uses TRBV5-1 and TRBJ1-1; 10 bases align to TRBD1. Germline loops: CDR1 SGHRS, CDR2 YFSETQ. There are 17 residues in the CDR3. The junction had 6 bases not matched to a gene; V was cut back by 1 base and J by 0 bases. The CDR3 DNA follows: TGCGCCAGCAGCTTGACCCGGGACAGGGGATTGAACACTGAAGCTTTCTTT. This encodes CASSLTRDRGLNTEAFF.

The rearrangement uses TRBV7-2 and TRBJ2-1, with 7 bases matching TRBD2. This CDR3 contains 15 residues. In germline, CDR1 is SGHTA, CDR2 FQGNSA. V was pared by 3 bases and J by 10 bases, with 12 bases of the junction left unmatched. Here the CDR3 reads CASSLGRMPGLEQFF. CDR3 bases: TGTGCCAGCAGCTTGGGCCGAATGCCGGGACTAGAGCAGTTCTTC.

This clone was recorded once. The V and J genes are TRBV6-5 and TRBJ1-2; 7 bases fit TRBD1. CDR1 and CDR2 from the germline V gene are MNHEY and SVGAGI. This CDR3 is 15 amino acids long. V lost 4 bases to trimming and J lost 2 bases; unmatched junction nucleotides: 7. The CDR3 region has the DNA TGTGCCAGCAGTTCCCGACAGGGCGCCAACTATGGCTACACCTTC. Translated, it gives CASSSRQGANYGYTF.

V gene TRBV5-3 combines with J gene TRBJ1-2; the D is unclear. TRBV5-3 is identified as an open reading frame with a role that is uncertain. The CDR3 has 13 residues. Trimming pared 1 base from V and 5 bases from J, leaving 9 bases between. CDR3 nucleotides: TGTGCCAGAAGCTTGTCCAGACATTATGGCTACACCTTC. Residues: CARSLSRHYGYTF.

This chain connects TRBV2 to TRBJ2-6; 8 bases fit TRBD2. The CDR3 contains 16 residues. Germline lookup yields CDR1 SNHLY and CDR2 FYNNEI. Losses at the gene ends were 6 bases for V and 3 bases for J; bases not matched to a gene: 7. CDR3 sequence reads: CASRERGYGGANVLTF. The DNA of the CDR3 is TGTGCCAGCAGAGAGCGGGGGTATGGTGGGGCCAACGTCCTGACTTTC. The full variable domain, rest sourced from reference TRBV2 and TRBJ2-6, is EPEVTQTPSHQVTQMGQEVILRCVPISNHLYFYWYRQILGQKVEFLVSFYNNEISEKSEIFDDQFSVERPDGSNFTLKIRSTKLEDSAMYFCASRERGYGGANVLTFGAGSRLTVL.

The chain couples TRBV4-2 to TRBJ1-3; D may be TRBD1 (6 bases). The CDR3 runs to 15 residues. In germline, CDR1 is LGHNA, CDR2 YNFKEQ. The V end was cut by 4 bases, the J end by 0 bases, with 10 bases between. Here the CDR3 reads CASSPQGSSGNTIYF. CDR3 nucleotide sequence: TGTGCCAGCAGCCCTCAGGGGAGCTCTGGAAACACCATATATTTT.

The chain combines TRBV6-5 with TRBJ1-5; 10 bases fit TRBD1. Germline V CDR1 and CDR2: MNHEY, SVGAGI. With V trimmed by 8 bases and J by 5 bases, 6 bases remained unmatched. The CDR3 is 14 amino acids. The CDR3 nucleotides read TGTGCCAGCCTGACAGGGGGCTTCGATCAGCCCCAGCATTTT. It encodes CASLTGGFDQPQHF.

This clone was detected a few times. V usage is TRBV5-4 and J usage is TRBJ2-7, with 7 nucleotides matching TRBD1. This CDR3 is built from 15 residues. Losses at the gene ends were 2 bases for V and 3 bases for J; bases not matched to a gene: 8. Germline V gene sequence: CDR1 SGHNT, CDR2 YYREEE (reference sequence). The CDR3 region has the DNA TGTGCCAGCAGCTTCCGGACAGGCCTATACTACGAGCAGTACTTC. Translated: CASSFRTGLYYEQYF.

The rearrangement links TRBV10-3 to TRBJ1-5, with 12 bases aligning to TRBD1. V trimming: 4 bases; J trimming: 6 bases; junction bases outside the gene matches: 4. The CDR3 loop spans 15 amino acids. Germline CDR1 reads ENHRY; CDR2 reads SYGVKD. CDR3: CAISGGQGAFQPQHF. The DNA for the CDR3 is TGTGCCATCAGTGGGGGACAGGGGGCGTTTCAGCCCCAGCATTTT.

This rearrangement joins TRBV5-1 to TRBJ2-7; 9 bases align to TRBD1. The V and J ends lost 4 bases and 5 bases, in that order; junction bases with no gene match: 4. The length of the CDR3 is 13 residues. Germline V gene data show CDR1 as SGHRS and CDR2 as YFSETQ. CDR3: CASSRDRGDEQYF. The CDR3 bases are TGCGCCAGCAGCCGCGACAGGGGGGACGAGCAGTACTTC.

The CDR3 DNA follows: TGCGCCAGCAGCCAAGACTTTCCAGGAATGAATTATGAAGCTTTCTTT. Translation gives CASSQDFPGMNYEAFF. The rearrangement uses TRBV4-1 and TRBJ1-1, with D hard to call. V lost 0 bases to trimming and J lost 7 bases, with 18 bases between them. This CDR3 has 16 residues. CDR1 MGHRA and CDR2 YSYEKL come from the germline V gene.

This clone was recorded only once. This chain joins TRBV7-7 and TRBJ1-5; D might be TRBD1 (6 bases). Trimming cost V 4 bases and J 4 bases, with 20 bases left between them. The CDR3 length is 17 residues. Germline lookup yields CDR1 SSHAT and CDR2 FNYEAQ (reference sequence). CDR3 amino acids: CASSSDSLPIRNQPQHF. The CDR3 DNA reads TGTGCCAGCAGCTCGGACAGCCTCCCTATTAGGAATCAGCCCCAGCATTTT.

The chain recombines TRBV5-1 with TRBJ2-5; 7 bases are a match to TRBD2. Germline CDR1 is SGHRS and CDR2 is YFSETQ. V was pared by 0 bases and J by 6 bases, with 5 bases of the junction left unmatched. The CDR3 spans 14 residues. For the CDR3, the DNA is TGCGCCAGCAGCTTGGATGGCGGGGGACAGACCCAGTACTTC. Residues: CASSLDGGGQTQYF.

This clone was counted once. This chain uses TRBV3-1 (or the pseudogene TRBV3-2) with TRBJ2-6; D is uncertain. This CDR3 region has 17 residues. Trimming took 5 bases from V and 0 from J, leaving 14 bases between them. Germline V gene data show CDR1 as LGHDT and CDR2 as YNNKEL (reference sequence). The CDR3 DNA is TGTGCCAGCAGCTATAAAAAGCCCGGCTCTGGGGCCAACGTCCTGACTTTC. Amino acid sequence: CASSYKKPGSGANVLTF.

This rearrangement joins TRBV5-4 to TRBJ2-3, with 9 bases fitting TRBD2. Trimming cost V 3 bases and J 3 bases; bases outside gene matches: 2. This CDR3 is 14 amino acids long. CDR1 is SGHNT and CDR2 is YYREEE in the germline V gene (reference sequence). The CDR3 DNA follows: TGTGCCAGCAGCTCGAGCGGGAGGACAGATACGCAGTATTTT. Translating it yields CASSSSGRTDTQYF.

This chain uses TRBV28 with TRBJ2-5, with a weak D call TRBD1 (6 bases). Deletions cut 3 bases from V and 5 bases from J, with 13 bases between. Germline V CDR1 and CDR2: MDHEN, SYDVKM. The CDR3 length is 14 residues. CDR3 region: CASSFQGHLETQYF. In DNA, the CDR3 is TGTGCCAGCAGTTTCCAGGGGCATTTGGAGACCCAGTACTTC.